What follows is one TCR beta chain and its context. Across about two dozen US areas, participants ranged in age from about 18 to 90 years. Cohorts were determined from participant-reported clinical history. The entry originates in a study of blood T cell repertoires in COVID-19. Trimming removed 2 bases from V and 1 base from J, with 30 bases in between. Germline V gene sequence: CDR1 WNHNN, CDR2 SYGVQD (reference sequence). The CDR3 has 22 amino acids. Original processing notes: By means of reference gene primer amplification, nucleated cell counts were estimated. Sequencing used immunoSEQ multiplex PCR; TCRdb keeps in-frame clones, though not all of them. V and J calls and clone size are as listed in that table; D and trimming were resolved from the DNA. This repertoire shows fewer than 250,000 clones, about 86% found once; its top ten account for about 9.8%.

Sequencing input: PBMCs or T cells enriched from blood (not recorded which). The chain has TRBV10-1 and TRBJ1-3; TRBD1 might be the D (5 bases). This sequence was found in a woman aged 45-65 years with acute COVID-19. The CDR3 DNA reads TGCGCCAGCAGTGAGGGGCTAGGCCAAGTTTTAAGGGGCTACCCATCTGGAAACACCATATATTTT. Its translation: CASSEGLGQVLRGYPSGNTIYF.